This T cell receptor beta chain was sequenced in a study of blood T cell repertoires in COVID-19. The CDR3 extends over 12 amino acids. Trimming shortened V by 4 bases and J by 4 bases, and 7 bases separated the two germline ends. Produced via immunoSEQ multiplex PCR; TCRdb's table is partial and in-frame only. The data contain around 61,000 clones, more than 75% of them seen just once; the ten biggest clones take up 3% to 3.5%. Sequences were obtained from peripheral blood. The origin of this receptor is a man between 45 and 60 years old with active COVID-19. The chain couples TRBV12-3 or TRBV12-4 to TRBJ1-2, with D unresolved. The CDR3 sequence: CASSSGGYGYTF. The CDR3 DNA follows: TGTGCCAGCAGTTCGGGAGGCTATGGCTACACCTTC.